This T cell receptor (beta chain) was retrieved from a study of shared clonotypes between healthy human individuals. General study points: The expectation was that sequencing depth would affect clonotype sharing among donors.

Per the authors' pipeline: In the immunoSEQ data, sequences were junction-only and lacked quality scores, so filtering differed. Produced via immunoSEQ multiplex PCR; TCRdb's table is partial and in-frame only. The DNA gave D and trimming, while V, J and clone size come from that table. The sample shows roughly 2 million clones, approximately 94% of them seen only once. Note on this clone: What it binds is unknown.

Terminally differentiated effector memory CD45RA+ cells were excluded by CCR7 positive selection of CD45RO-negative cells. Only Caucasian adults living in Nashville, Tennessee served as donors. The TCR originated in a man between 18 and 35 years old in good health. Sequenced material: naive CD8+ T cells sorted from blood.

The CDR3 is CASSYSPGVQETQYF. The DNA of the CDR3 is TGTGCCAGCAGTTACTCTCCAGGGGTTCAAGAGACCCAGTACTTC. The chain has TRBV6-5 and TRBJ2-5, with a tentative D call TRBD1 (6 bases). CDR3 length equals 15 residues. The V end was cut by 0 bases, the J end by 2 bases, with 10 bases between. The germline gives CDR1 MNHEY, CDR2 SVGAGI.